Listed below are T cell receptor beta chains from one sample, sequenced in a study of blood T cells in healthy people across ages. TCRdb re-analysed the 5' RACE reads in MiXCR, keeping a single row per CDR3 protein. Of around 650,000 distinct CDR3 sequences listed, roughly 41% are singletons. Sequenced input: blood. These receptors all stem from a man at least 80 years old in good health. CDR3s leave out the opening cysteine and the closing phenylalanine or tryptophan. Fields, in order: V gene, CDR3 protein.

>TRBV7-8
ASSRRQDSPLH
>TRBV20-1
SAIILAGNYEQY
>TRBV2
ASSNQGLPYEQY
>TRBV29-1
SVVDYGDNEQF
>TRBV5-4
ASSLIRGKQETQY
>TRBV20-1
SARKSGRAYNEQY
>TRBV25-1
ASSDSGVRQTQY
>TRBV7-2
ASRSRGQGLYNEQF
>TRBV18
ASSPPTAGGTYNEQF
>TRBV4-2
ASSQGSNSNYGYT
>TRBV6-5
ASRRTGTGLNQPQH
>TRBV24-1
ATSDGTGLDYGYT
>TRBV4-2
ASSRRRDTSTDTQY
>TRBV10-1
ASSAGPGSSYNEQF
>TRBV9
ASSMTYDSGANVLT
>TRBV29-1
SATDRASYEQY
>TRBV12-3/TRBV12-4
ASSLTWWWGGTPSADTQY
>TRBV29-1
SVVGAGNQPQH
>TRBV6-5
ASRFDRGHTGELF
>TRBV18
ASSPQGQGTETQY
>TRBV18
ASNRGFTEAF
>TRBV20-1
SAQGQPGPYEQY
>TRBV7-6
ASSSVEPGQGLFGYEQY
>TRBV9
ASSAGTAHNSPLH
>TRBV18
ASSLPGTPGYEQY
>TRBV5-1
ASSLTSGSLYNEQF
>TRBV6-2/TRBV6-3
ASSRQFRSYNEQF
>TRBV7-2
ASSLVGGGVGETQY